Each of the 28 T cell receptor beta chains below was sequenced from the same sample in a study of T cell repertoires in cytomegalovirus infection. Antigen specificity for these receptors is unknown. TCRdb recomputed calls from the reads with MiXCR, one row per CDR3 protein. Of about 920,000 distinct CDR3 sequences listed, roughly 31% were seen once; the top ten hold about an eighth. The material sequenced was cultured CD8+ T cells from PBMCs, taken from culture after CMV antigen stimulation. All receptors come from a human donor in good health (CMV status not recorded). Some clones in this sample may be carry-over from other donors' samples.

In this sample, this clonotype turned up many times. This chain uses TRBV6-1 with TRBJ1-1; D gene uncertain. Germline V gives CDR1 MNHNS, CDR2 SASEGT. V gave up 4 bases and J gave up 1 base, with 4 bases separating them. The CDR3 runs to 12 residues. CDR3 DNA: TGTGCCAGCAGTGCAGCGAACACTGAAGCTTTCTTT. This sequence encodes CASSAANTEAFF.

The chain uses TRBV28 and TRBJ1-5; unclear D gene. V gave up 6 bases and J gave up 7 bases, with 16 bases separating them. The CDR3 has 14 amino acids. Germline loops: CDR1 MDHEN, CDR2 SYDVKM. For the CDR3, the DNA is TGTGCCAGCAGGGGAGGACCACCGAGGCAGCCCCAGCATTTT. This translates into CASRGGPPRQPQHF.

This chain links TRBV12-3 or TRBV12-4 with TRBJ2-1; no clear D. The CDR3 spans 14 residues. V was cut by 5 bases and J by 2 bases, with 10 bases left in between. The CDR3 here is CASSGPGPYNEQFF. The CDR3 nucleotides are TGTGCCAGCAGTGGTCCGGGTCCCTACAATGAGCAGTTCTTC.

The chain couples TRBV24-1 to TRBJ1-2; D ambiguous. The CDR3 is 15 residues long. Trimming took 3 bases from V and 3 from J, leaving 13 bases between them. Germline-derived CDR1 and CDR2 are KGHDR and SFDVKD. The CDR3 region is CATSDRSRGDYGYTF. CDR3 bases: TGTGCCACCAGTGATCGAAGCAGAGGAGACTATGGCTACACCTTC.

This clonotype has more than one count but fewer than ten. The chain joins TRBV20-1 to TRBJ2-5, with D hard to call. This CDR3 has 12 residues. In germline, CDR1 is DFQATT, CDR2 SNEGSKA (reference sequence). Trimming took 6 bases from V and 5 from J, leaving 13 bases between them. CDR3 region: CSARILGETQYF. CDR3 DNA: TGCAGTGCCCGGATACTGGGGGAGACCCAGTACTTC.

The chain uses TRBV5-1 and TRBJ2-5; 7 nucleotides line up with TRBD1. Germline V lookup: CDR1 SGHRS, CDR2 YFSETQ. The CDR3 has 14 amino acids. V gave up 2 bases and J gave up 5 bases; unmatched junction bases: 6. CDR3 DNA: TGCGCCAGCAGCTTTGCGACAGGGCTCGAGACCCAGTACTTC. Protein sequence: CASSFATGLETQYF.

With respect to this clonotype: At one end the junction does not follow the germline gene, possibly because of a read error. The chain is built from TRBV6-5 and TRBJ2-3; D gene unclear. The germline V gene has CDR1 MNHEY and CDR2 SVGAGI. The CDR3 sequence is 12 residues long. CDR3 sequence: CDSSYGPDTQYF. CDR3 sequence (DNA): TGTGACAGCAGTTACGGGCCAGATACGCAGTATTTT.

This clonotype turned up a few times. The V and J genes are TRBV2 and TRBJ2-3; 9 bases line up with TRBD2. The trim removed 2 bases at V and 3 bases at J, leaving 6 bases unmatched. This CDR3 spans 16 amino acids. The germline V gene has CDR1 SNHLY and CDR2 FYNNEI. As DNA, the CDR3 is TGTGCCAGCAGTGAAATGGGCGGGGGGGAAACAGATACGCAGTATTTT. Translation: CASSEMGGGETDTQYF.

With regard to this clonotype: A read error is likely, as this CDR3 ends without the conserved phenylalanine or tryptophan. DNA for the CDR3: TGTGCCAGCAGTTACTCTGAGCGGGGGAGTAATGAGCAGTTCATC. Translating gives CASSYSERGSNEQFI. The chain has TRBV6-5 and TRBJ2-1, with 8 positions matching TRBD2. The CDR3 has 15 residues. J gave up 7 bases and V 0 bases, and 5 bases lay outside the gene matches. The V gene's germline CDR1 is MNHEY and CDR2 SVGAGI.

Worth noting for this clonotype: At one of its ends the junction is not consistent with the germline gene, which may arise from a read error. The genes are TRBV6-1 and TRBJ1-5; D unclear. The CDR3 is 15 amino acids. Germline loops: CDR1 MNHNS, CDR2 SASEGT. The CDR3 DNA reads TGTGCCAGCAGTGAAAGTCGACTCGCCAATAAGCCCCAGCATTTT. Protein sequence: CASSESRLANKPQHF.

CDR3 bases: TGTGCCAGCAGTTTCACAGGGGAGAAAGCTTTCTTT. It encodes CASSFTGEKAFF. The chain is built from TRBV27 and TRBJ1-1, with 7 bases lining up with TRBD1. The ends lost 3 bases at V and 9 bases at J; junction bases unmatched: 4. This CDR3 region has 12 residues. CDR1 and CDR2 from the germline V gene are MNHEY and SMNVEV (reference sequence).

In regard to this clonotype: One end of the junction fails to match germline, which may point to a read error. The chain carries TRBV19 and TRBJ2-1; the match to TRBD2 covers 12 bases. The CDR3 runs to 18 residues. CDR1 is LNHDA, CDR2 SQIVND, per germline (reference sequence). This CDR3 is CTSSPENRGLAGYNEQFF. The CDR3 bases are TGTACCAGTAGTCCCGAGAACCGGGGACTAGCGGGCTACAATGAGCAGTTCTTC.

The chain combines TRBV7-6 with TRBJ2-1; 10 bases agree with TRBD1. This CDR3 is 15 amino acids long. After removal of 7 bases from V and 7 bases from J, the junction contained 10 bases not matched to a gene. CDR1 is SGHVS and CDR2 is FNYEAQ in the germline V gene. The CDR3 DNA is TGTGCCAGCAACCTAGGCGGGACAGGGGATAATGAGCAGTTCTTC. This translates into CASNLGGTGDNEQFF.

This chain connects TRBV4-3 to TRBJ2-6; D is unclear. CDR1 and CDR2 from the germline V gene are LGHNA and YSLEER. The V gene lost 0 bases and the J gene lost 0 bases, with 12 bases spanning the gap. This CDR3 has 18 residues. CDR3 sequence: CASSQDVPSHSGANVLTF. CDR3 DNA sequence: TGCGCCAGCAGCCAAGATGTCCCCTCCCACTCTGGGGCCAACGTCCTGACTTTC.

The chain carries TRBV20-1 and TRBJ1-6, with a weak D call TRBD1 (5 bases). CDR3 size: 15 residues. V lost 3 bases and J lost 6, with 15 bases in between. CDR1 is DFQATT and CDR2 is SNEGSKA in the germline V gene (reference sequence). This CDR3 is CSASHKTDFNSPLHF. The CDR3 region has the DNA TGCAGTGCTAGTCATAAGACAGATTTTAATTCACCCCTCCACTTT.

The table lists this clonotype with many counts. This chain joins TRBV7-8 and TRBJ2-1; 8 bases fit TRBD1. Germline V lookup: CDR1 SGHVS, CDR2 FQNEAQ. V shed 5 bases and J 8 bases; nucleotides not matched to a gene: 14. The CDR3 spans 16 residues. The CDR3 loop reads CASSLTGAQVGDEQFF. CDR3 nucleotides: TGTGCCAGCAGCCTGACAGGGGCGCAAGTAGGCGATGAGCAGTTCTTC.

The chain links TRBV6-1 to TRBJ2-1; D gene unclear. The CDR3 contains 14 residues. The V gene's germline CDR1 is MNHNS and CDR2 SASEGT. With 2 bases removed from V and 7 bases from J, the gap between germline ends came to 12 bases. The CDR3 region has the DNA TGTGCCAGCAGTGAACTCGTGGGTTCGAATGAGCAGTTCTTC. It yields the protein CASSELVGSNEQFF.

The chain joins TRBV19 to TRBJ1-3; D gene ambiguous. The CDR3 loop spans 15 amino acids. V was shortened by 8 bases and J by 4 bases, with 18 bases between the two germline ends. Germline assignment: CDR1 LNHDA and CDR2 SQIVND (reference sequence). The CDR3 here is CASLHRTQIGNTIYF. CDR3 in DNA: TGTGCCAGTTTACACCGCACCCAGATCGGAAACACCATATATTTT.

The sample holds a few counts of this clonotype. CDR3 sequence reads: CASSPLRVLVGTDTQYF. Here the CDR3 DNA reads TGTGCCAGCAGTCCCCTGAGGGTCCTCGTAGGCACAGATACGCAGTATTTT. The V call is TRBV28, the J call TRBJ2-3; maybe TRBD2 (5 bases). The CDR3 is made up of 17 amino acids. The germline V gene has CDR1 MDHEN and CDR2 SYDVKM. V shed 5 bases and J shed 1 base, with 19 bases lying between them.

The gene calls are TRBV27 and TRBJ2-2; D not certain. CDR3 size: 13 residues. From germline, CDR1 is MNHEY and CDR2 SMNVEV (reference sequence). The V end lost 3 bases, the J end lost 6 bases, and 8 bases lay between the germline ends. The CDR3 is CASSFTISGELFF. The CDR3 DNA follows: TGTGCCAGCAGTTTCACAATCTCCGGGGAGCTGTTTTTT.

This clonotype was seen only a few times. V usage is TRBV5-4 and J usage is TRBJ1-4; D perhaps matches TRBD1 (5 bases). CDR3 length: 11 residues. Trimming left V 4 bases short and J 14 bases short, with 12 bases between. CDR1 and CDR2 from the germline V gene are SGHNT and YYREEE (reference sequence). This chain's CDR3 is CASSVGGDLFF. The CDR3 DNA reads TGTGCCAGCAGCGTCGGGGGTGATCTGTTTTTT.

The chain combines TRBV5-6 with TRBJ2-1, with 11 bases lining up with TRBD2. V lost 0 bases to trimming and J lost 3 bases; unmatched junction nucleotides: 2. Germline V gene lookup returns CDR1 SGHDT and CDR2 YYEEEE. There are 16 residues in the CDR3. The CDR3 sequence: CASSLDLAGGYNEQFF. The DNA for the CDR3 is TGTGCCAGCAGCTTGGACCTAGCGGGGGGCTACAATGAGCAGTTCTTC.

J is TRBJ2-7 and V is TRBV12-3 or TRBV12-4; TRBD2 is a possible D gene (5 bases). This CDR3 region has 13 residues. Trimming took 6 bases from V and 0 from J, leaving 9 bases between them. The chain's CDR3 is CASRNGVSYEQYF. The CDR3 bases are TGTGCCAGCAGAAACGGGGTCTCCTACGAGCAGTACTTC.

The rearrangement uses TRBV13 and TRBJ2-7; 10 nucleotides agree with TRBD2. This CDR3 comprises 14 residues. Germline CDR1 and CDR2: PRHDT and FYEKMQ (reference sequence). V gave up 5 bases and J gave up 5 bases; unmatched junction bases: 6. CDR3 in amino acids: CASSLGTSEDEQYF. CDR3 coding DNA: TGTGCCAGCAGCCTTGGGACTAGCGAAGACGAGCAGTACTTC.

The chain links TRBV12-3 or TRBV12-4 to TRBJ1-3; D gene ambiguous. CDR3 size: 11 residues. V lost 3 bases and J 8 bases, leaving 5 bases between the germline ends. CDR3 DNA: TGTGCCAGCAGTTTGTTGGACACCATATATTTT. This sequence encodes CASSLLDTIYF.

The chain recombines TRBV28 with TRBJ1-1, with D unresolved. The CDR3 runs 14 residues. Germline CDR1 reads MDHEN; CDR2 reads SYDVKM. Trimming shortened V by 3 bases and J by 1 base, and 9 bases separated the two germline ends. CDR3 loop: CASSLAATNTEAFF. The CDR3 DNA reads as TGTGCCAGCAGTTTGGCAGCGACGAACACTGAAGCTTTCTTT.

The CDR3 nucleotides are TGTGCCAGCAGTCCTTTGGGGGTAGAGACTGAAGCTTTCTTT. It is translated as CASSPLGVETEAFF. The chain has TRBV25-1 and TRBJ1-1; TRBD1 might be the D (5 bases). In germline, CDR1 is MGHDK, CDR2 SYGVNS. Trimming took off 5 bases at V and 5 bases at J, with 15 bases between the two ends. There are 14 residues in the CDR3.

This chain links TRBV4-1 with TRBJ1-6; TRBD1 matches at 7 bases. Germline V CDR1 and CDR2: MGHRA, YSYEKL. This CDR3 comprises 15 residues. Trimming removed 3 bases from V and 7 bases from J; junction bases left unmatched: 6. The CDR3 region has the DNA TGCGCCAGCAGCCAGAGAGGGGGCGGGAATTCACCCCTCCACTTT. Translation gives CASSQRGGGNSPLHF.